The next 28 T cell receptor beta chains were all read from a single sample in a study of shared clonotypes between healthy human individuals. The method was immunoSEQ multiplex PCR; TCRdb's version includes in-frame clones alone and lacks a portion of them. The sample includes under 300,000 clones, over 60% of them seen just once. The specimen was memory CD4+ T cells sorted from blood. Subset defined: CD45RA-negative fraction. These receptors all come from a young man in good health.

This chain joins TRBV6-5 and TRBJ2-7; tentative D call: TRBD1 (6 bases). V lost 9 bases and J 0 bases, leaving 15 bases between the germline ends. CDR1 and CDR2 from the germline V gene are MNHEY and SVGAGI. This CDR3 region has 14 residues. The chain's CDR3 is CASQLGGTSYEQYF. CDR3 in DNA: TGTGCCAGTCAGTTAGGGGGAACCTCCTACGAGCAGTACTTC.

In its sample, this clone was seen once. J is TRBJ2-3 and V is TRBV7-2; 7 bases are shared with TRBD2. The V segment lost 5 bases and the J segment 5 bases; nucleotides outside the gene matches: 10. The CDR3 sequence is 15 residues long. The germline V gene encodes CDR1 SGHTA and CDR2 FQGNSA. CDR3 sequence (DNA): TGTGCCAGCAGCCGAGGCAGCGGGATGGTAGATACGCAGTATTTT. It codes for CASSRGSGMVDTQYF.

V gene TRBV18 combines with J gene TRBJ2-4; 8 nucleotides agree with TRBD2. The CDR3 runs to 15 residues. Trimming cost V 4 bases and J 6 bases; bases outside gene matches: 8. In germline, CDR1 is KGHSH, CDR2 LQKENI. The CDR3 DNA reads TGTGCCAGCTCACGGGCCGGGACTAGATTAAACATTCAGTACTTC. The encoded protein is CASSRAGTRLNIQYF. The full variable domain, completed using reference TRBV18 and TRBJ2-4, is NAGVMQNPRHLVRRRGQEARLRCSPMKGHSHVYWYRQLPEEGLKFMVYLQKENIIDESGMPKERFSAEFPKEGPSILRIQQVVRGDSAAYFCASSRAGTRLNIQYFGAGTRLSVL.

The rearrangement joins TRBV6-5 to TRBJ2-2, with D unresolved. With 2 bases removed from V and 4 bases from J, the gap between germline ends came to 14 bases. The CDR3 covers 16 residues. Looked up from germline, CDR1 is MNHEY and CDR2 is SVGAGI. DNA for the CDR3: TGTGCCAGCAGTTACGTTCCAGGCCATGGCACCGGGGAGCTGTTTTTT. Translated: CASSYVPGHGTGELFF.

The V gene is TRBV7-8, the J gene TRBJ1-5; D perhaps matches TRBD1 (5 bases). V dropped 5 bases and J dropped 6 bases, with 11 bases sitting between them. The CDR3 spans 13 residues. Germline loops: CDR1 SGHVS, CDR2 FQNEAQ. CDR3 residues: CASSIGTLQPQHF. In DNA, the CDR3 is TGTGCCAGCAGCATAGGGACCCTTCAGCCCCAGCATTTT.

V is TRBV5-1 and J is TRBJ2-7; D gene unclear. The V end was cut by 0 bases, the J end by 6 bases, with 13 bases between. The CDR3 is made up of 14 amino acids. Germline V CDR1 and CDR2: SGHRS, YFSETQ. The CDR3 DNA sequence: TGCGCCAGCAGCTTGGACACTGACTCGGCCGAGCAGTACTTC. It yields the protein CASSLDTDSAEQYF.

This chain links TRBV28 with TRBJ2-7; maybe TRBD2 (5 bases). The ends were cut back, 5 bases at V and 4 bases at J, with 9 bases in the middle. Germline values: CDR1 MDHEN, CDR2 SYDVKM. The CDR3 runs 12 residues. For the CDR3, the DNA is TGTGCCAGCAGTCGACGGGGATACGAGCAGTACTTC. This gives the protein CASSRRGYEQYF.

This clone appeared a few times. This chain uses TRBV9 with TRBJ2-7, with D perhaps being TRBD1 or TRBD2 (5 bases each). The CDR3 contains 13 residues. In germline, CDR1 is SGDLS, CDR2 YYNGEE. V lost 4 bases and J lost 4, with 12 bases in between. The CDR3 bases are TGTGCCAGCAGCCCTGGAGAGGGGTACGAGCAGTACTTC. Amino acid sequence: CASSPGEGYEQYF.

The chain is built from TRBV2 and TRBJ1-1; D might be TRBD1 (5 bases). CDR1 is SNHLY and CDR2 is FYNNEI in the germline V gene. The CDR3 loop spans 16 amino acids. With 1 base removed from V and 1 base from J, the gap between germline ends came to 13 bases. In DNA form, the CDR3 reads TGTGCCAGCAGTGAAGGGATGGGACGGCCGAACACTGAAGCTTTCTTT. Amino acids: CASSEGMGRPNTEAFF. The variable domain in full, with the rest retrieved from reference TRBV2 and TRBJ1-1, is EPEVTQTPSHQVTQMGQEVILRCVPISNHLYFYWYRQILGQKVEFLVSFYNNEISEKSEIFDDQFSVERPDGSNFTLKIRSTKLEDSAMYFCASSEGMGRPNTEAFFGQGTRLTVV.

The chain combines TRBV7-9 with TRBJ2-3, with no clear D. The CDR3 has 15 amino acids. Per germline, CDR1 SEHNR and CDR2 FQNEAQ (reference sequence). Trimming took off 4 bases at V and 0 bases at J, with 11 bases between the two ends. CDR3 in amino acids: CASSWDKISTDTQYF. The CDR3 DNA reads as TGTGCCAGCAGCTGGGATAAGATTAGCACAGATACGCAGTATTTT.

The chain has TRBV19 and TRBJ2-2; tentative D call: TRBD2 (6 bases). Trimming shortened V by 5 bases and J by 4 bases, and 11 bases separated the two germline ends. Germline V gene lookup returns CDR1 LNHDA and CDR2 SQIVND (reference sequence). The CDR3 spans 14 residues. The CDR3 is CASSPSGVTGELFF. In DNA form, the CDR3 reads TGTGCCAGTAGTCCATCGGGGGTCACCGGGGAGCTGTTTTTT. The variable domain in full, completed from reference TRBV19 and TRBJ2-2, reads DGGITQSPKYLFRKEGQNVTLSCEQNLNHDAMYWYRQDPGQGLRLIYYSQIVNDFQKGDIAEGYSVSREKKESFPLTVTSAQKNPTAFYLCASSPSGVTGELFFGEGSRLTVL.

V and J are TRBV28 and TRBJ1-2; 12 bases line up with TRBD1. J was trimmed by 2 bases and V by 3 bases; bases with no gene match: 4. Germline V gene sequence: CDR1 MDHEN, CDR2 SYDVKM. This CDR3 has 16 amino acids. The chain's CDR3 is CASSFSGQGANYGYTF. The CDR3, as DNA: TGTGCCAGCAGTTTTTCGGGACAGGGGGCGAACTATGGCTACACCTTC.

This clone was seen more than once but under ten times. The chain links TRBV6-6 to TRBJ1-1, with TRBD1 as a possible D gene (5 bases). This CDR3 is built from 12 residues. V lost 6 bases to trimming and J lost 10 bases, with 15 bases between them. Germline V CDR1 and CDR2: MNHNY, SVGAGI (reference sequence). The CDR3, as DNA: TGTGCCAGCAGGTACCAGGGCGCCGGAGCTTTCTTT. Translating gives CASRYQGAGAFF.

The V call is TRBV7-2, the J call TRBJ1-2, with a tentative D call TRBD1 (5 bases). The CDR3 has 14 amino acids. Between the trimmed V and J ends, which lost 1 base and 4 bases, there was a span of 10 bases. Germline CDR1 and CDR2: SGHTA and FQGNSA. DNA of the CDR3: TGTGCCAGCAGCTTAGACGGGGGGGGCTATGGCTACACCTTC. It encodes CASSLDGGGYGYTF. Full variable domain (outside the CDR3, taken from reference TRBV7-2 and TRBJ1-2): GAGVSQSPSNKVTEKGKDVELRCDPISGHTALYWYRQSLGQGLEFLIYFQGNSAPDKSGLPSDRFSAERTGGSVSTLTIQRTQQEDSAVYLCASSLDGGGYGYTFGSGTRLTVV.

This chain links TRBV14 with TRBJ2-7; D gene unclear. This CDR3 region has 12 residues. CDR1 and CDR2 (germline): SGHDN, FVKESK. V lost 1 base and J lost 5, with 6 bases in between. The CDR3 DNA is TGTGCCAGCAGCCAAGTTCGCCACGAGCAGTACTTC. Encoded protein: CASSQVRHEQYF.

This clone was counted only a few times. V gene TRBV7-6 combines with J gene TRBJ2-1; 7 bases fit TRBD2. This CDR3 comprises 17 residues. Germline V gene lookup returns CDR1 SGHVS and CDR2 FNYEAQ. V lost 2 bases and J lost 1; bases outside the gene matches: 8. CDR3 sequence: CASSLRSGLGSYNEQFF. In nucleotides, the CDR3 is TGTGCCAGCAGCTTACGTAGCGGGCTAGGATCCTACAATGAGCAGTTCTTC.

The chain joins TRBV28 to TRBJ2-7; D remains ambiguous. Trimming left V 6 bases short and J 5 bases short, with 11 bases between. In germline, CDR1 is MDHEN, CDR2 SYDVKM. The CDR3 is 12 amino acids. The CDR3 bases are TGTGCCAGCAGGACGTCCGAGCACGAGCAGTACTTC. Translated, it gives CASRTSEHEQYF.

The rearrangement joins TRBV5-1 to TRBJ2-1, with TRBD2 matching 8 bases. Germline V gene data show CDR1 as SGHRS and CDR2 as YFSETQ. The CDR3 has 16 amino acids. The J segment lost 2 bases and the V segment lost 2 bases, leaving 6 bases of the junction unmatched. CDR3 sequence reads: CASSLLSGSTYNEQFF. The CDR3 DNA is TGCGCCAGCAGCTTACTAAGCGGGAGTACCTACAATGAGCAGTTCTTC.

As DNA, the CDR3 is TGTGCCAGCAGCTTAGATACAGGGTCCAATGAGCAGTTCTTC. This sequence encodes CASSLDTGSNEQFF. The chain uses TRBV5-4 and TRBJ2-1, with D maybe TRBD1 (6 bases). The CDR3 is 14 residues long. CDR1 is SGHNT and CDR2 is YYREEE in the germline V gene (reference sequence). V lost 2 bases, J lost 6 bases, and 12 bases lay in between. The variable domain in full, completed from reference TRBV5-4 and TRBJ2-1, reads ETGVTQSPTHLIKTRGQQVTLRCSSQSGHNTVSWYQQALGQGPQFIFQYYREEENGRGNFPPRFSGLQFPNYSSELNVNALELDDSALYLCASSLDTGSNEQFFGPGTRLTVL.

V gene TRBV10-1 combines with J gene TRBJ2-4, with 8 bases lining up with TRBD2. The trim removed 3 bases at V and 3 bases at J, leaving 10 bases unmatched. CDR1 and CDR2 from the germline V gene are WNHNN and SYGVQD (reference sequence). The CDR3 has 17 residues. The CDR3 DNA reads TGCGCCAGCAGTGAAACGGGAGGGCCTTGGGACAAAAACATTCAGTACTTC. Translated, it gives CASSETGGPWDKNIQYF.

The genes are TRBV7-9 and TRBJ2-7; D is unresolved. Germline-derived CDR1 and CDR2 are SEHNR and FQNEAQ (reference sequence). The V end was cut by 5 bases, the J end by 4 bases, with 18 bases between. The CDR3 extends over 15 amino acids. The DNA for the CDR3 is TGTGCCAGCAGCGCCCCGCCCCGGCTAGGATACGAGCAGTACTTC. Amino acid sequence: CASSAPPRLGYEQYF.

V and J are TRBV28 and TRBJ1-1; 10 positions match TRBD1. CDR1 MDHEN and CDR2 SYDVKM come from the germline V gene. The V and J ends lost 4 bases and 1 base, in that order; junction bases with no gene match: 9. CDR3 length: 17 amino acids. DNA for the CDR3: TGTGCCAGCAGTTACGGGACAGGGGTTAGGGCGAACACTGAAGCTTTCTTT. Its protein is CASSYGTGVRANTEAFF. Full variable domain (missing parts from reference TRBV28 and TRBJ1-1): DVKVTQSSRYLVKRTGEKVFLECVQDMDHENMFWYRQDPGLGLRLIYFSYDVKMKEKGDIPEGYSVSREKKERFSLILESASTNQTSMYLCASSYGTGVRANTEAFFGQGTRLTVV.

This clone was found once. V gene TRBV27 combines with J gene TRBJ2-1; D ambiguous. The CDR3 spans 15 residues. Germline CDR1 is MNHEY and CDR2 is SMNVEV (reference sequence). Between the trimmed V and J ends, which lost 5 bases and 0 bases, there was a span of 11 bases. This CDR3 is CASSIPLGSYNEQFF. Here the CDR3 DNA reads TGTGCCAGCAGTATACCGTTAGGCTCCTACAATGAGCAGTTCTTC.

The chain recombines TRBV6-1 with TRBJ2-1; D is uncertain. The CDR3 totals 13 residues. Germline CDR1 reads MNHNS; CDR2 reads SASEGT. Deletions cut 4 bases from V and 5 bases from J, with 9 bases between. The CDR3 protein is CASSGRRHNEQFF. The DNA of the CDR3 is TGTGCCAGCAGTGGACGGCGACACAATGAGCAGTTCTTC.

This clone has more than one count but fewer than ten. This same CDR3 is encoded by further DNA sequences in the sample. The chain joins TRBV19 to TRBJ1-5; D is possibly TRBD1 (5 bases). Germline CDR1 reads LNHDA; CDR2 reads SQIVND (reference sequence). The V gene lost 9 bases and the J gene lost 1 base, with 13 bases spanning the gap. This CDR3 spans 14 amino acids. This chain's CDR3 is CASRGPGSNQPQHF. DNA for the CDR3: TGTGCCAGCCGGGGACCGGGAAGCAATCAGCCCCAGCATTTT.

The J gene is TRBJ2-7, the V gene TRBV27; TRBD1 matches 10 bases. Germline lookup yields CDR1 MNHEY and CDR2 SMNVEV (reference sequence). The J segment lost 5 bases and the V segment lost 0 bases, leaving 4 bases of the junction unmatched. The CDR3 totals 15 residues. CDR3 nucleotide sequence: TGTGCCAGCAGTTTATCTGACAGGGGGCTGAACGAGCAGTACTTC. This encodes CASSLSDRGLNEQYF.

The chain uses TRBV30 and TRBJ2-7; 8 bases fit TRBD2. CDR1 and CDR2 from the germline V gene are GTSNPN and SVGIG (reference sequence). J gave up 5 bases and V 3 bases, and 12 bases lay outside the gene matches. The CDR3 loop spans 15 amino acids. The CDR3 loop is CAWSAAVPGGHEQYF. CDR3 bases: TGTGCCTGGAGCGCAGCAGTGCCGGGGGGGCACGAGCAGTACTTC.

V is TRBV5-6 and J is TRBJ2-5, with a possible D match to TRBD2 (6 bases). V was shortened by 4 bases and J by 3 bases, with 10 bases between the two germline ends. The CDR3 length is 13 residues. The germline gives CDR1 SGHDT, CDR2 YYEEEE. CDR3 coding DNA: TGTGCCAGCAGCGCATGGGGGGAAGAGACCCAGTACTTC. Translated, it gives CASSAWGEETQYF.